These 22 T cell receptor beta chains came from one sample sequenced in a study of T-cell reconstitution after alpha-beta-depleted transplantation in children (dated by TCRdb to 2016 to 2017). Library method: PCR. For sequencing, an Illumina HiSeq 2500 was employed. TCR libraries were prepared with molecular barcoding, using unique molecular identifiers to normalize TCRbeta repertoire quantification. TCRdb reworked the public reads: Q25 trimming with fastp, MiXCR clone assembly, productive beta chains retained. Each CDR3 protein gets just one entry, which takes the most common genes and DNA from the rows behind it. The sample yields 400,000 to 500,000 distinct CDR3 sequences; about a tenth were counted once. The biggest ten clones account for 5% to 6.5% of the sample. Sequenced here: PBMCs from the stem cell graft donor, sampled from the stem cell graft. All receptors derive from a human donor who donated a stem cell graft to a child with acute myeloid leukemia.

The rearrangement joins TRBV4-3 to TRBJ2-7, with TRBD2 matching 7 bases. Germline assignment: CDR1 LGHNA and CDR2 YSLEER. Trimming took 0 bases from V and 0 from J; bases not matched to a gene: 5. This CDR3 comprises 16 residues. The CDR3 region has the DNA TGCGCCAGCAGCCAAGATCGCGGGAGTCCCTCCTACGAGCAGTACTTC. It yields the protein CASSQDRGSPSYEQYF.

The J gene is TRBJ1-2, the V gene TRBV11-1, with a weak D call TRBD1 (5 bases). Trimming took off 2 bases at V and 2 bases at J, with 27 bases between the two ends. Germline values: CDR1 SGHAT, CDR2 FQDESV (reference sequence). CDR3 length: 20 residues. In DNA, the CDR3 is TGTGCCAGCAGCTTATCATCCATCGGACGGCGGACACCCGAGAACTATGGCTACACCTTC. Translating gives CASSLSSIGRRTPENYGYTF.

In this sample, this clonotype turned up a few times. The CDR3 DNA sequence: TGTGCCAGCAGTGAAAAGTTCGTAGGACAGGGGGCCGTCGGCTACACCTTC. Its translation: CASSEKFVGQGAVGYTF. V usage is TRBV6-1 and J usage is TRBJ1-2; 11 bases map to TRBD1. Trimming removed 2 bases from V and 8 bases from J; junction bases left unmatched: 13. Germline CDR1 and CDR2: MNHNS and SASEGT. The CDR3 sequence is 17 residues long.

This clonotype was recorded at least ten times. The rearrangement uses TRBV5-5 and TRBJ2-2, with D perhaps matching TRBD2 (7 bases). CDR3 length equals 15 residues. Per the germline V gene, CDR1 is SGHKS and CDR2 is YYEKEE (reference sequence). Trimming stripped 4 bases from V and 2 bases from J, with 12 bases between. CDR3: CASSSGTLNTGELFF. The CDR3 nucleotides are TGTGCCAGCAGCAGCGGGACACTTAACACCGGGGAGCTGTTTTTT.

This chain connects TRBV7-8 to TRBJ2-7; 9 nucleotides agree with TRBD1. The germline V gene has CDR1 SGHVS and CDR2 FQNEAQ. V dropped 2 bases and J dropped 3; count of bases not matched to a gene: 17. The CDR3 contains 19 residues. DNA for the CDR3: TGTGCCAGCAGCTTAACTAGCTTAGGCCGGGAGGACAGGGGCTACGAGCAGTACGTC. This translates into CASSLTSLGREDRGYEQYV.

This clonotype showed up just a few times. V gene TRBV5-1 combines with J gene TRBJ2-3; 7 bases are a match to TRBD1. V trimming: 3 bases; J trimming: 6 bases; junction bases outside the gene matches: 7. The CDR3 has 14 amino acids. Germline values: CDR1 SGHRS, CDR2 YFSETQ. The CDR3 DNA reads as TGCGCCAGCAGCTCCGGACAGGTTCGTGATACGCAGTATTTT. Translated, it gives CASSSGQVRDTQYF. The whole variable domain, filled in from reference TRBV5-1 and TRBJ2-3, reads KAGVTQTPRYLIKTRGQQVTLSCSPISGHRSVSWYQQTPGQGLQFLFEYFSETQRNKGNFPGRFSGRQFSNSRSEMNVSTLELGDSALYLCASSSGQVRDTQYFGPGTRLTVL.

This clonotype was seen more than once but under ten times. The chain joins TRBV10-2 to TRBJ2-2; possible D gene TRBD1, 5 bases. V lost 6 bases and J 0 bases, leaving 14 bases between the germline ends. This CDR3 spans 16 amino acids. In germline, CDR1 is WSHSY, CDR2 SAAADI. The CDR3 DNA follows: TGCGCCAGCAGCCAAACGGACACGCCGAACACCGGGGAGCTGTTTTTT. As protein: CASSQTDTPNTGELFF.

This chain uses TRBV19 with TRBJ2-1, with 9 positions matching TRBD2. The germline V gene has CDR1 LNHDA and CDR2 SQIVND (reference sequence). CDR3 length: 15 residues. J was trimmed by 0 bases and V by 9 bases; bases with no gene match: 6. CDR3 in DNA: TGTGCCAGCACTAGCGGGTGGAGCTCCTACAATGAGCAGTTCTTC. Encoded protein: CASTSGWSSYNEQFF.

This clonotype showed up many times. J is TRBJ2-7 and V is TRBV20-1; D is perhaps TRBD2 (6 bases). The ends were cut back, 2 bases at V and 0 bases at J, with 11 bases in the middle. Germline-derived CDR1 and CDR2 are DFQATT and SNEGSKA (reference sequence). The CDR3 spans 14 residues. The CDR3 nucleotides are TGCAGTGCTAGAAGTGGGAGGAGCTCCTACGAGCAGTACTTC. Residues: CSARSGRSSYEQYF.

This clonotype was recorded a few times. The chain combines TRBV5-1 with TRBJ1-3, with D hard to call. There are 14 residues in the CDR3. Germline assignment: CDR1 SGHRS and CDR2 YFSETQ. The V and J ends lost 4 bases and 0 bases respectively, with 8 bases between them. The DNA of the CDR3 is TGCGCCAGCAGCACAACGGCCTCTGGAAACACCATATATTTT. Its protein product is CASSTTASGNTIYF.

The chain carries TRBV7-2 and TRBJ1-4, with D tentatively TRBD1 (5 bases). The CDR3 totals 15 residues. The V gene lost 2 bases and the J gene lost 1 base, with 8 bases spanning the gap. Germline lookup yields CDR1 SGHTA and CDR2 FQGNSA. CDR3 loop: CASSLWGGTNEKLFF. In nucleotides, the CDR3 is TGTGCCAGCAGCTTATGGGGGGGAACTAATGAAAAACTGTTTTTT.

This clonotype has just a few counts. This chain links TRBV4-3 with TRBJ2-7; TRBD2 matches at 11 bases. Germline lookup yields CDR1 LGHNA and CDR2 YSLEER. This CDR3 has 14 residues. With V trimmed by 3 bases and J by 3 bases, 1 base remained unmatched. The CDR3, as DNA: TGCGCCAGCAGCCACGGGACTAGCGGCTACGAGCAGTACTTC. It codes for CASSHGTSGYEQYF.

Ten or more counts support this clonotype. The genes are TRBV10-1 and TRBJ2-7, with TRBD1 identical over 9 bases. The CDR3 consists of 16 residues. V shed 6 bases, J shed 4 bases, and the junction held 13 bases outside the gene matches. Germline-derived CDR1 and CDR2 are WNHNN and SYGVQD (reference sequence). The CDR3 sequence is CASRDTGTGFRYEQYV. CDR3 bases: TGCGCCAGCAGGGACACCGGGACAGGGTTTAGGTACGAGCAGTACGTC.

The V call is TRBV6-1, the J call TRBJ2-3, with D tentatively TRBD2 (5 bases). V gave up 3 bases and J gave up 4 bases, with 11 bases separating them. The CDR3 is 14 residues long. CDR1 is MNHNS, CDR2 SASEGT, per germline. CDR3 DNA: TGTGCCAGCAGTGAGGGAGAGGAGGCAGATACGCAGTATTTT. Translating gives CASSEGEEADTQYF.

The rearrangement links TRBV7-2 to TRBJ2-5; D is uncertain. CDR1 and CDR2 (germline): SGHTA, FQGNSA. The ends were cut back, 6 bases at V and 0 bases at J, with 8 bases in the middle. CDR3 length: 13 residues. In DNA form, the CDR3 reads TGTGCCAGCAGAGGACGGAACCAAGAGACCCAGTACTTC. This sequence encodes CASRGRNQETQYF.

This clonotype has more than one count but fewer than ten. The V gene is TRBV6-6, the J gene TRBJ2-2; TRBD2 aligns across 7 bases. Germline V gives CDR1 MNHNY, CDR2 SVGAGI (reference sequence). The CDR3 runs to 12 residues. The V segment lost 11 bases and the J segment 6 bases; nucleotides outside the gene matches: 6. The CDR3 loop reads CAGKLASGELFF. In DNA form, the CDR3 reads TGTGCCGGAAAACTAGCGTCCGGGGAGCTGTTTTTT.

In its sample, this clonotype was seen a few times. The CDR3 here is CSASPGGNEQFF. The CDR3 nucleotides are TGCAGTGCTAGTCCAGGGGGGAATGAGCAGTTCTTC. The chain has TRBV20-1 and TRBJ2-1, with D perhaps matching TRBD1 (7 bases). Trimming removed 3 bases at V and 7 bases at J, with 10 bases between. From germline, CDR1 is DFQATT and CDR2 SNEGSKA (reference sequence). CDR3 length: 12 residues.

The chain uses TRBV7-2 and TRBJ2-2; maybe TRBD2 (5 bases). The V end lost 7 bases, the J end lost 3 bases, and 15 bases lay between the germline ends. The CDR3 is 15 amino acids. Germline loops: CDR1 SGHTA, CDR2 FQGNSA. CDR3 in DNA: TGTGCCAGCACCAAAAGCGGTTCCCACACCGGGGAGCTGTTTTTT. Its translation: CASTKSGSHTGELFF.

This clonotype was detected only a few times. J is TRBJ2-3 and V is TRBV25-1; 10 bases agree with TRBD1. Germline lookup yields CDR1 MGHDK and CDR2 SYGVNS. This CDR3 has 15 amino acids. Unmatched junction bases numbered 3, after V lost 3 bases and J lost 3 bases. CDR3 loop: CASSEGQGYTDTQYF. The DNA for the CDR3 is TGTGCCAGCAGTGAGGGACAGGGGTATACAGATACGCAGTATTTT.

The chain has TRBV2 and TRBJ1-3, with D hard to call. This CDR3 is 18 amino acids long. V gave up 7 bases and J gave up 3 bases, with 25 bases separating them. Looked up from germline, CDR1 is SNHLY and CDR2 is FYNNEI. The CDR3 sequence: CASTVMGALGYDGNTIYF. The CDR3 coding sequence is TGTGCCAGCACCGTGATGGGAGCACTCGGCTATGATGGAAACACCATATATTTT.

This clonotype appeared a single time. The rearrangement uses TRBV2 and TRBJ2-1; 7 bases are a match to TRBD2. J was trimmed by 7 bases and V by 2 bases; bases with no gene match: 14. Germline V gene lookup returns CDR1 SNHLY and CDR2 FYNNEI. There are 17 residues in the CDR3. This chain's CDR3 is CASSEPPLPSGGNEQFF. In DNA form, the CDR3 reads TGTGCCAGCAGTGAACCCCCCTTACCGTCCGGGGGGAATGAGCAGTTCTTC.

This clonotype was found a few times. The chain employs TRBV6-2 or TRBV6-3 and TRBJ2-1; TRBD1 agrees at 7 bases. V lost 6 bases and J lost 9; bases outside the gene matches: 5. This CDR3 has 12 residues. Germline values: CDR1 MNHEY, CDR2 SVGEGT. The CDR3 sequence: CASSPGTVEQFF. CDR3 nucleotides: TGTGCCAGCAGCCCCGGGACAGTTGAGCAGTTCTTC.